Listed here are 10 T cell receptor beta chains from one sample, sequenced in a study of blood T cells in healthy people across ages. A sample-barcoded 5' primer and a J-beta primer mix were used in a second PCR of roughly 7 to 12 cycles. TCRdb re-analysed the 5' RACE reads in MiXCR, keeping a single row per CDR3 protein. The sample carries about 680,000 distinct CDR3 sequences, 49% recorded once. Sample: blood. The receptors stem from a woman between 55 and 75 years old in good health.

This chain connects TRBV10-3 to TRBJ2-5, with TRBD2 matching 9 bases. The CDR3 covers 13 residues. The V and J ends lost 4 bases and 5 bases, in that order; junction bases with no gene match: 2. CDR1 and CDR2 from the germline V gene are ENHRY and SYGVKD. The CDR3, as DNA: TGTGCCATCAGTGGCAGCGGGAGGGAGACCCAGTACTTC. Translation: CAISGSGRETQYF.

Regarding this clonotype: At one of its ends the junction is not consistent with the germline gene, which may arise from a read error. V is TRBV7-9 and J is TRBJ2-1; 12 bases are shared with TRBD2. CDR1 is SEHNR and CDR2 is FQNEAQ in the germline V gene (reference sequence). This CDR3 is built from 17 residues. The CDR3 spells CASSLRLAGDLAGELFF. The CDR3 region has the DNA TGTGCCAGCAGCCTCAGACTAGCGGGAGATTTGGCCGGGGAGCTGTTCTTC. Filled out from reference TRBV7-9 and TRBJ2-1, the complete variable domain reads DTGVSQNPRHKITKRGQNVTFRCDPISEHNRLYWYRQTLGQGPEFLTYFQNEAQLEKSRLLSDRFSAERPKGSFSTLEIQRTEQGDSAMYLCASSLRLAGDLAGELFFGPGTRLTVL.

This clonotype came up a few times. This chain connects TRBV29-1 to TRBJ2-7, with D possibly being TRBD1 (6 bases). CDR3 length: 14 amino acids. Between the trimmed V and J ends, which lost 6 bases and 2 bases, there was a span of 17 bases. The germline V gene has CDR1 SQVTM and CDR2 ANQGSEA. CDR3 sequence reads: CSVPGVPPTYEQYF. CDR3 bases: TGCAGCGTCCCAGGGGTCCCTCCGACCTACGAGCAGTACTTC.

The J gene is TRBJ2-7, the V gene TRBV27; the D gene could be TRBD1 or TRBD2 (5 bases each). Deletions cut 4 bases from V and 6 bases from J, with 19 bases between. The CDR3 is made up of 15 amino acids. The germline CDR1 and CDR2 sequences are MNHEY and SMNVEV (reference sequence). CDR3 sequence reads: CASSSPELGVCEQYF. CDR3 nucleotides: TGTGCCAGCAGTTCCCCCGAGCTGGGGGTATGCGAGCAGTACTTC.

This rearrangement joins TRBV20-1 to TRBJ1-1; possibly TRBD1 for D (5 bases). CDR1 DFQATT and CDR2 SNEGSKA come from the germline V gene (reference sequence). The CDR3 is 12 residues long. The germline V and J ends were trimmed by 6 bases and 0 bases, with 8 bases remaining between them. DNA of the CDR3: TGCAGTGCGGGACGGGTGAACACTGAAGCTTTCTTT. It specifies CSAGRVNTEAFF.

The V gene is TRBV28, the J gene TRBJ1-1, with D maybe TRBD1 (6 bases). V was clipped by 1 base and J by 0 bases, with 21 bases between them. The CDR3 loop spans 19 amino acids. Germline V gene lookup returns CDR1 MDHEN and CDR2 SYDVKM. This CDR3 is CASSLSPWQGMGVNTEAFF. CDR3 sequence (DNA): TGTGCCAGCAGTTTATCTCCGTGGCAGGGGATGGGGGTGAACACTGAAGCTTTCTTT.

The V call is TRBV29-1, the J call TRBJ1-1, with D uncertain. This CDR3 has 14 residues. Germline loops: CDR1 SQVTM, CDR2 ANQGSEA. Between the trimmed V and J ends, which lost 4 bases and 0 bases, there was a span of 12 bases. CDR3: CSVVGHGLNTEAFF. CDR3 nucleotide sequence: TGCAGCGTTGTCGGTCACGGACTGAACACTGAAGCTTTCTTT.

The chain combines TRBV9 with TRBJ2-3, with D perhaps TRBD1 (6 bases). Trimming shortened V by 3 bases and J by 10 bases, and 12 bases separated the two germline ends. The CDR3 extends over 12 amino acids. Germline V gene data show CDR1 as SGDLS and CDR2 as YYNGEE. CDR3 bases: TGTGCCAGCAGCGCGGGACAAAGGCCGCAGTATTTT. It is translated as CASSAGQRPQYF.

This clonotype was seen a single time. The rearrangement uses TRBV6-5 and TRBJ2-7; D is ambiguous. The length of the CDR3 is 14 residues. V lost 4 bases to trimming and J lost 2 bases, with 12 bases between them. Germline V gives CDR1 MNHEY, CDR2 SVGAGI. CDR3 region: CASSSRTATYEQYF. CDR3 nucleotides: TGTGCCAGCAGTTCCAGGACGGCCACCTACGAGCAGTACTTC.

The chain uses TRBV9 and TRBJ1-2, with unresolved D. Between the trimmed V and J ends, which lost 0 bases and 5 bases, there was a span of 11 bases. The CDR3 extends over 14 amino acids. Germline V CDR1 and CDR2: SGDLS, YYNGEE. CDR3 DNA: TGTGCCAGCAGCGTAGATTCCCTGGATTATGGCTACACCTTC. It encodes CASSVDSLDYGYTF.